The clone carrying this T cell receptor beta chain was seen a few times. Its target is not known. This record comes from a study of cytomegalovirus exposure and HLA in healthy donors. Researchers ran the PCR with 60 Vbeta and 13 Jbeta primers. In the original analysis: Approximately 11 million of the approximately 80 million unique TCR beta chains counted in a later analysis were shared. TCRdb's table, derived via immunoSEQ multiplex PCR, lists solely in-frame clones and lacks some. V and J calls plus clone size are reproduced from that table; the DNA served to infer D and trimming. Counted here are about 120,000 clones, roughly 76% occurring once; the ten biggest clones make up about 16%. Study conclusions and caveats: Published work reported that the classifier diagnosed cytomegalovirus status with high specificity and sensitivity.

This TCR derives from a man aged 50 to 59 in good health and CMV-seropositive. The specimen was PBMCs.

This CDR3 reads CASSTATIQGKAFF. CDR3 DNA sequence: TGTGCCAGCAGCACCGCGACCATCCAGGGGAAAGCTTTCTTT. V is TRBV9 and J is TRBJ1-1, with D perhaps TRBD1 (6 bases). Trimming took 4 bases from V and 9 from J, leaving 19 bases between them. This CDR3 comprises 14 residues. Germline V gene data show CDR1 as SGDLS and CDR2 as YYNGEE.